One and the same sample provided the 8 T cell receptor beta chains below, sequenced in a study of vaccination effects on CD4 cells after COVID-19. TCRdb keeps only in-frame clones here, not all; method: immunoSEQ multiplex PCR. Among under 70,000 clones listed, more than 65% were seen once. Antigen-specific CD4+ T cells were expanded with viral peptide pools in the ViraFEST assay before sequencing. CD4+ T cells were isolated after around 10 days of culture. PCR showed that the person got SARS-CoV-2 infection at some point between March and December 2020. These TCRs are of unknown antigen specificity. This sample comprised CD4+ T cells from PBMCs cultured with HIV peptides, obtained before COVID-19 vaccination. Indicated subset: HIV-1 Nef peptide pool negative control/reference culture. These TCRs come from a human donor who had a prior SARS-CoV-2 infection.

Regarding this clone: A junction boundary mismatches the germline segment, possibly from a read error. The chain combines TRBV7-2 with TRBJ1-1; D unclear. This CDR3 comprises 14 residues. The germline gives CDR1 SGHTA, CDR2 FQGNSA. This CDR3 is CASSVAAGIVEAFF. CDR3 bases: TGTGCCAGCAGCGTAGCGGCCGGGATTGTTGAAGCTTTCTTT.

In its sample, this clone ranks as medium-sized (0.01 to 0.1%). The chain joins TRBV5-6 to TRBJ2-5, with D possibly matching TRBD2 (5 bases). This CDR3 is built from 14 residues. Trimming took 0 bases from V and 9 from J, leaving 15 bases between them. The germline V gene has CDR1 SGHDT and CDR2 YYEEEE. CDR3 amino acids: CASSLVWASRPQYF. CDR3 DNA: TGTGCCAGCAGCTTGGTTTGGGCTAGCAGGCCCCAGTACTTC.

The gene calls are TRBV28 and TRBJ1-4; TRBD1 agrees at 7 bases. Germline CDR1 and CDR2: MDHEN and SYDVKM. This CDR3 is built from 16 residues. Unmatched junction bases numbered 15, after V lost 4 bases and J lost 10 bases. The DNA of the CDR3 is TGTGCCAGCAGTTCGCCCCTTTACAGGGGTATGGGAAAACTGTTTTTT. This encodes CASSSPLYRGMGKLFF.

This clone was seen a single time. The chain has TRBV7-3 and TRBJ1-1, with TRBD1 matching 7 bases. The V segment lost 6 bases and the J segment 3 bases; nucleotides outside the gene matches: 4. Germline CDR1 is SGHTA and CDR2 is FQGTGA. This CDR3 is 13 amino acids long. CDR3 sequence reads: CASSQGGDTEAFF. The CDR3, as DNA: TGTGCCAGCAGTCAGGGGGGGGACACTGAAGCTTTCTTT.

This chain links TRBV9 with TRBJ2-5; D remains ambiguous. The germline CDR1 and CDR2 sequences are SGDLS and YYNGEE. The ends were cut back, 0 bases at V and 2 bases at J, with 11 bases in the middle. The CDR3 sequence is 15 residues long. The CDR3 region is CASSVGALQQETQYF. The CDR3 nucleotides are TGTGCCAGCAGCGTAGGCGCCCTACAACAAGAGACCCAGTACTTC.

The chain couples TRBV7-9 to TRBJ2-5, with 7 bases fitting TRBD1. Germline CDR1 and CDR2: SEHNR and FQNEAQ (reference sequence). The J segment lost 5 bases and the V segment lost 5 bases, leaving 5 bases of the junction unmatched. This CDR3 has 13 residues. The CDR3 here is CASSITGVETQYF. The CDR3 DNA is TGTGCCAGCAGCATTACAGGGGTTGAGACCCAGTACTTC.

The V gene is TRBV11-2, the J gene TRBJ2-3, with TRBD2 as a possible D gene (5 bases). The CDR3 runs 13 residues. Looked up from germline, CDR1 is SGHAT and CDR2 is FQNNGV. V was cut by 0 bases and J by 8 bases, with 9 bases left in between. The CDR3 DNA reads TGTGCCAGCAGCTTAGATCTTCGGGGTACGCAGTATTTT. Its translation: CASSLDLRGTQYF.

The chain uses TRBV5-6 and TRBJ1-2; no definite D call. CDR1 and CDR2 from the germline V gene are SGHDT and YYEEEE. The V gene lost 5 bases and the J gene lost 3 bases, with 5 bases spanning the gap. This CDR3 contains 11 residues. CDR3 residues: CASRRDYGYTF. CDR3 coding DNA: TGTGCCAGCAGGAGGGACTATGGCTACACCTTC.